The entry that follows covers one T cell receptor beta chain sequence. Its antigen is undetermined. This sample was taken from a study of response to subunit inactivated influenza vaccine. Findings and caveats of the study: Authors suggested that a seasonal influenza vaccination recruits few new T cells each time.

Each CDR3 protein gets one entry after TCRdb re-called the RT-PCR reads with MiXCR. The top ten clones hold around 10% of a sample with about 580,000 distinct CDR3 sequences, 14% of them seen once. The CDR3 is 15 amino acids. Germline values: CDR1 SGHRS, CDR2 YFSETQ. V lost 4 bases to trimming and J lost 2 bases; unmatched junction nucleotides: 5. This TCR derives from a man between 50 and 59 years old who received an inactivated influenza vaccine. This rearrangement joins TRBV5-1 to TRBJ2-7; 11 nucleotides match TRBD1. The material sequenced was PBMCs from blood, taken 11 to 12 days after vaccination. CDR3 nucleotide sequence: TGCGCCAGCAGCGCCACGGGACAGGGGGCCTACGAGCAGTACTTC. Amino acid sequence: CASSATGQGAYEQYF.